The 9 T cell receptor beta chains below were found in one sample sequenced in a study of T-cell reconstitution after alpha-beta-depleted transplantation in children. TCRbeta library preparation incorporated unique molecular identifiers. TCRdb itself ran the PCR reads through MiXCR, one entry per CDR3 protein. This sample has about 250,000 distinct CDR3 sequences, with 20% to 30% found just once. Sequenced here: PBMCs, mostly from graft donor cells, sampled 360 days after TCRalphabeta/CD19-depleted stem cell transplant. The source is a female patient under 10 years old who had a stem cell transplant for congenital amegakaryocytic thrombocytopenia, so the T cells may come from the graft donor.

The V call is TRBV28, the J call TRBJ2-7; TRBD1 agrees at 8 bases. Germline V lookup: CDR1 MDHEN, CDR2 SYDVKM. The CDR3 loop spans 15 amino acids. With V trimmed by 6 bases and J by 0 bases, 7 bases remained unmatched. The CDR3 region is CASSRTGLISYEQYF. The DNA of the CDR3 is TGTGCCAGCAGCCGGACAGGGTTGATCTCCTACGAGCAGTACTTC.

This clonotype was picked up many times. V is TRBV30 and J is TRBJ2-7; the D gene is possibly TRBD1 (5 bases). The CDR3 covers 12 residues. V lost 5 bases to trimming and J lost 3 bases, with 11 bases between them. Germline V CDR1 and CDR2: GTSNPN, SVGIG (reference sequence). DNA for the CDR3: TGTGCCTGGGAAACTGACAGCTACGAGCAGTACTTC. It yields the protein CAWETDSYEQYF. Based on the CDR3 plus reference TRBV30 and TRBJ2-7, the full variable domain is SQTIHQWPATLVQPVGSPLSLECTVEGTSNPNLYWYRQAAGRGLQLLFYSVGIGQISSEVPQNLSASRPQDRQFILSSKKLLLSDSGFYLCAWETDSYEQYFGPGTRLTVT.

This clonotype was observed a handful of times. The V and J genes are TRBV12-3 or TRBV12-4 and TRBJ2-4, with D hard to call. Trimming pared 6 bases from V and 0 bases from J, leaving 12 bases between. The CDR3 consists of 15 residues. CDR3 loop: CASSPTPLAKNIQYF. In nucleotides, the CDR3 is TGTGCCAGCAGCCCAACGCCACTAGCCAAAAACATTCAGTACTTC.

This chain connects TRBV27 to TRBJ1-4, with D tentatively TRBD1 (6 bases). Trimming took off 7 bases at V and 10 bases at J, with 13 bases between the two ends. The CDR3 is 12 residues long. Germline loops: CDR1 MNHEY, CDR2 SMNVEV (reference sequence). For the CDR3, the DNA is TGTGCCAGCATCGCGGACAGACCAAAACTGTTTTTT. Protein product: CASIADRPKLFF.

In its sample, this clonotype was seen many times. The CDR3 DNA reads as TGCAGTGCGGACAGGGACTCCTACGAGCAGTACTTC. Translated, it gives CSADRDSYEQYF. The rearrangement uses TRBV20-1 and TRBJ2-7; 8 bases are shared with TRBD1. CDR3 length: 12 residues. V lost 6 bases to trimming and J lost 0 bases; unmatched junction nucleotides: 1. Germline loops: CDR1 DFQATT, CDR2 SNEGSKA (reference sequence).

This clonotype was observed many times. This chain connects TRBV24-1 to TRBJ2-3, with D possibly TRBD1 on 5 matching bases. Germline V lookup: CDR1 KGHDR, CDR2 SFDVKD. V dropped 3 bases and J dropped 2 bases, with 14 bases sitting between them. The CDR3 covers 16 residues. CDR3 loop: CATSDPIAGITDTQYF. The CDR3 nucleotides are TGTGCCACCAGTGATCCGATCGCAGGGATCACAGATACGCAGTATTTT.

This clonotype was seen only a few times. The genes are TRBV7-2 and TRBJ1-4, with D uncertain. Trimming removed 5 bases at V and 3 bases at J, with 13 bases between. This CDR3 spans 15 amino acids. The germline V gene encodes CDR1 SGHTA and CDR2 FQGNSA. The DNA of the CDR3 is TGTGCCAGCAGCCCGATGACATCGCCTAATGAAAAACTGTTTTTT. Translating it yields CASSPMTSPNEKLFF.

The chain carries TRBV5-1 and TRBJ2-3; 8 nucleotides match TRBD1. The germline gives CDR1 SGHRS, CDR2 YFSETQ. Trimming cost V 4 bases and J 4 bases; bases outside gene matches: 14. The CDR3 runs 17 residues. CDR3 residues: CASSLRQGPYTADTQYF. The DNA of the CDR3 is TGCGCCAGCAGCCTAAGACAGGGGCCTTATACGGCAGATACGCAGTATTTT.

In this sample, this clonotype turned up a few times. The genes are TRBV29-1 and TRBJ2-3; no clear D gene. The germline V gene has CDR1 SQVTM and CDR2 ANQGSEA. This CDR3 has 14 residues. The V and J ends lost 3 bases and 0 bases respectively, with 10 bases between them. The CDR3 spells CSVDFPSSTDTQYF. As DNA, the CDR3 is TGCAGCGTTGACTTTCCGTCCAGCACAGATACGCAGTATTTT.